This T cell receptor (beta chain) was profiled in a study of cytomegalovirus exposure and HLA in healthy donors. Whole-study results and caveats: Later work associated fewer than 20,000 TCR beta sequences with HLA alleles at 0.05 false discovery rate.

The PCR ran on 60 Vbeta and 13 Jbeta primers. Assay used: immunoSEQ multiplex PCR; TCRdb lists only in-frame clones, some missing. This table holds some 150,000 clones, roughly 76% found once. CDR3 size: 15 residues. Germline loops: CDR1 SNHLY, CDR2 FYNNEI. The V end lost 10 bases, the J end lost 4 bases, and 22 bases lay between the germline ends. Though probably carrying unrecorded immune exposures, donors were nominally healthy at sampling. Regarding this clone: Its antigen remains unknown.

Sequenced input: PBMCs. The source is a man between 60 and 75 years old in good health and CMV-seronegative. This chain uses TRBV2 with TRBJ1-1; weak D call: TRBD1 (6 bases). The CDR3 here is CATLLAGGAGTEAFF. In nucleotides, the CDR3 is TGTGCCACCTTACTTGCGGGGGGCGCTGGCACTGAAGCTTTCTTT. Supplemented by reference TRBV2 and TRBJ1-1, the full variable domain reads EPEVTQTPSHQVTQMGQEVILRCVPISNHLYFYWYRQILGQKVEFLVSFYNNEISEKSEIFDDQFSVERPDGSNFTLKIRSTKLEDSAMYFCATLLAGGAGTEAFFGQGTRLTVV.